The 23 T cell receptor beta chains listed next were all sequenced from one sample in a study of neurological immune-mediated disorders. TCRdb recomputed calls from the 5' RACE reads with MiXCR, one row per CDR3 protein. The table records fewer than 75,000 distinct CDR3 sequences, 3.5% to 5% of them present only once. Material: PBMCs. The receptors were gathered from a young man with multiple sclerosis.

This clonotype was recorded many times. The J gene is TRBJ1-2, the V gene TRBV29-1; 10 positions agree with TRBD1. The germline gives CDR1 SQVTM, CDR2 ANQGSEA. With V trimmed by 2 bases and J by 4 bases, 7 bases remained unmatched. CDR3 length: 15 amino acids. The CDR3 protein is CSVESGGQGVYGYTF. The CDR3, as DNA: TGCAGCGTTGAATCTGGCGGACAGGGGGTCTATGGCTACACCTTC.

The chain recombines TRBV4-2 with TRBJ2-7, with D possibly being TRBD1 or TRBD2 (5 bases each). Germline lookup yields CDR1 LGHNA and CDR2 YNFKEQ. Between the trimmed V and J ends, which lost 3 bases and 1 base, there was a span of 13 bases. This CDR3 contains 15 residues. Here the CDR3 reads CASSQTWGTSYEQYF. The CDR3, as DNA: TGTGCCAGCAGCCAGACGTGGGGGACGTCCTACGAGCAGTACTTC.

This clonotype was seen at least ten times. The genes are TRBV10-3 and TRBJ2-3; maybe TRBD1 (6 bases). Trimming left V 2 bases short and J 0 bases short, with 6 bases between. Germline V gene lookup returns CDR1 ENHRY and CDR2 SYGVKD. The CDR3 is 14 amino acids. The CDR3 bases are TGTGCCATCAGTGAGCAGGGGAGCACAGATACGCAGTATTTT. Protein: CAISEQGSTDTQYF.

This clonotype was found many times. V gene TRBV20-1 combines with J gene TRBJ1-2, with unresolved D. Deletions cut 3 bases from V and 4 bases from J, with 18 bases between. The CDR3 has 15 residues. Germline V gene sequence: CDR1 DFQATT, CDR2 SNEGSKA (reference sequence). CDR3 in amino acids: CSARSTAGGSYGYTF. For the CDR3, the DNA is TGCAGTGCTAGGTCCACGGCGGGCGGGAGCTATGGCTACACCTTC.

The chain has TRBV20-1 and TRBJ2-5, with D tentatively TRBD2 (7 bases). This CDR3 has 14 residues. V was trimmed by 3 bases and J by 1 base, leaving 12 bases between them. CDR1 is DFQATT and CDR2 is SNEGSKA in the germline V gene (reference sequence). DNA for the CDR3: TGCAGTGCTAGTTCGGGGGGCCCCCAAGAGACCCAGTACTTC. Translating it yields CSASSGGPQETQYF.

This clonotype was counted at least ten times. The rearrangement joins TRBV14 to TRBJ1-5; the match to TRBD1 covers 9 bases. The CDR3 contains 14 residues. Germline-derived CDR1 and CDR2 are SGHDN and FVKESK. Unmatched junction bases numbered 2, after V lost 1 base and J lost 7 bases. The CDR3 DNA reads as TGTGCCAGCAGCCAAGGACAGGGGGGGCAGCCCCAGCATTTT. This codes for CASSQGQGGQPQHF.

This clonotype was picked up many times. The rearrangement links TRBV7-8 to TRBJ1-1; the D is unclear. The CDR3 length is 15 residues. The V end lost 3 bases, the J end lost 5 bases, and 16 bases lay between the germline ends. In germline, CDR1 is SGHVS, CDR2 FQNEAQ. As DNA, the CDR3 is TGTGCCAGCAGCTTTGGTAGCGGGGAAGGGACTGAAGCTTTCTTT. This encodes CASSFGSGEGTEAFF.

This clonotype was picked up many times. The DNA for the CDR3 is TGTGCCAGCAGCCCCGGGACTAGCGGGGGGGAGACCCAGTACTTC. Protein: CASSPGTSGGETQYF. The J gene is TRBJ2-5, the V gene TRBV5-8; TRBD2 matches at 15 bases. Germline lookup yields CDR1 SGHTS and CDR2 YDEGEE. This CDR3 region has 15 residues. V shed 4 bases and J 5 bases; nucleotides not matched to a gene: 3.

This clonotype was seen ten or more times. This chain connects TRBV14 to TRBJ1-1, with 7 positions matching TRBD1. Per the germline V gene, CDR1 is SGHDN and CDR2 is FVKESK. J was trimmed by 0 bases and V by 3 bases; bases with no gene match: 7. CDR3 length: 16 residues. CDR3 nucleotide sequence: TGTGCCAGCAGCCATCAAGGGGGCCTGATGAACACTGAAGCTTTCTTT. Protein product: CASSHQGGLMNTEAFF.

This clonotype showed up many times. The chain combines TRBV7-8 with TRBJ1-1; TRBD1 agrees at 7 bases. Germline V gene data show CDR1 as SGHVS and CDR2 as FQNEAQ. The trim removed 3 bases at V and 2 bases at J, leaving 6 bases unmatched. CDR3 size: 15 residues. Here the CDR3 reads CASSLRDSANTEAFF. The CDR3 nucleotides read TGTGCCAGCAGCTTGCGGGACAGCGCTAACACTGAAGCTTTCTTT.

This clonotype showed up just a few times. This chain uses TRBV5-1 with TRBJ1-1, with D perhaps TRBD1 (5 bases). CDR3 length equals 15 residues. Germline-derived CDR1 and CDR2 are SGHRS and YFSETQ. V lost 1 base and J 8 bases, leaving 18 bases between the germline ends. The CDR3 DNA follows: TGCGCCAGCAGCTTGCGGGGACTCCCCGGTACGGAAGCTTTCTTT. The encoded protein is CASSLRGLPGTEAFF.

In its sample, this clonotype was seen many times. The chain couples TRBV20-1 to TRBJ1-5, with D unclear. Trimming shortened V by 1 base and J by 7 bases, and 8 bases separated the two germline ends. This CDR3 has 12 residues. CDR1 is DFQATT and CDR2 is SNEGSKA in the germline V gene (reference sequence). The CDR3 coding sequence is TGCAGTGCTAGAGTGAAGGCCCAGCCCCAGCATTTT. Its protein is CSARVKAQPQHF.

In this sample, this clonotype turned up many times. The chain recombines TRBV12-3 or TRBV12-4 with TRBJ1-2; unclear D gene. The CDR3 totals 13 residues. The ends were cut back, 3 bases at V and 7 bases at J, with 12 bases in the middle. CDR3: CASSLRSYGGYTF. In DNA form, the CDR3 reads TGTGCCAGCAGTTTGAGGTCGTACGGTGGCTACACCTTC.

This clonotype appeared a few times. The chain couples TRBV7-7 to TRBJ2-5; a weak D match, TRBD1 (6 bases). The CDR3 is 16 residues long. The germline V and J ends were trimmed by 5 bases and 2 bases, with 18 bases remaining between them. The germline gives CDR1 SSHAT, CDR2 FNYEAQ (reference sequence). CDR3 sequence (DNA): TGTGCCAGCAGCCCGCGGTGGACAGCATTGCAAGAGACCCAGTACTTC. Amino acid sequence: CASSPRWTALQETQYF.

This clonotype was seen ten or more times. This rearrangement joins TRBV10-2 to TRBJ2-1; unclear D gene. The germline CDR1 and CDR2 sequences are WSHSY and SAAADI. This CDR3 contains 12 residues. V was clipped by 6 bases and J by 5 bases, with 8 bases between them. DNA of the CDR3: TGCGCCAGCAGCACATTTAACAATGAGCAGTTCTTC. This codes for CASSTFNNEQFF.

This clonotype was seen a handful of times. The chain couples TRBV5-1 to TRBJ2-3; no definite D call. V was cut by 0 bases and J by 14 bases, with 19 bases left in between. Germline V CDR1 and CDR2: SGHRS, YFSETQ. This CDR3 has 14 residues. The CDR3: CASSLEAVGAARYF. The DNA for the CDR3 is TGCGCCAGCAGCTTGGAGGCAGTTGGCGCTGCGAGGTATTTT.

J is TRBJ2-7 and V is TRBV12-3 or TRBV12-4; 8 bases align to TRBD1. This CDR3 contains 14 residues. The J segment lost 3 bases and the V segment lost 7 bases, leaving 8 bases of the junction unmatched. DNA for the CDR3: TGTGCCAGCAATCGGCAGGGGGCTGTCTACGAGCAGTACTTC. Its protein is CASNRQGAVYEQYF.

This clonotype was seen many times. The chain couples TRBV6-5 to TRBJ2-2, with D uncertain. CDR3 length: 14 residues. CDR1 MNHEY and CDR2 SVGAGI come from the germline V gene. V lost 0 bases to trimming and J lost 6 bases, with 8 bases between them. The CDR3 coding sequence is TGTGCCAGCAGTTACTCGTTGCGAGCCGGGGAGCTGTTTTTT. The encoded protein is CASSYSLRAGELFF.

This clonotype was counted many times. This chain connects TRBV5-1 to TRBJ2-5, with D hard to call. V lost 2 bases to trimming and J lost 1 base, with 0 bases between them. The CDR3 has 11 residues. Germline V gives CDR1 SGHRS, CDR2 YFSETQ. DNA of the CDR3: TGCGCCAGCAGCTTCCAAGAGACCCAGTACTTC. This encodes CASSFQETQYF.

The rearrangement links TRBV7-9 to TRBJ1-1, with D perhaps TRBD1 (6 bases). The V gene's germline CDR1 is SEHNR and CDR2 FQNEAQ (reference sequence). Trimming took off 5 bases at V and 5 bases at J, with 15 bases between the two ends. The CDR3 runs 14 residues. CDR3 region: CASSQNRVRTEAFF. CDR3 nucleotide sequence: TGTGCCAGCAGCCAGAACAGGGTGAGGACTGAAGCTTTCTTT.

This clonotype was seen ten or more times. The rearrangement joins TRBV5-1 to TRBJ1-2; 10 bases fit TRBD1. V lost 0 bases and J lost 5; bases outside the gene matches: 10. In germline, CDR1 is SGHRS, CDR2 YFSETQ. The CDR3 loop spans 17 amino acids. In DNA, the CDR3 is TGCGCCAGCAGCTTGGATGACGGGACAGGGGATTGGTATGGCTACACCTTC. The encoded protein is CASSLDDGTGDWYGYTF. Drawing the rest from reference TRBV5-1 and TRBJ1-2, the complete variable domain is KAGVTQTPRYLIKTRGQQVTLSCSPISGHRSVSWYQQTPGQGLQFLFEYFSETQRNKGNFPGRFSGRQFSNSRSEMNVSTLELGDSALYLCASSLDDGTGDWYGYTFGSGTRLTVV.

This clonotype was detected many times. The V gene is TRBV4-1, the J gene TRBJ2-7; no firm D call. V lost 10 bases and J 0 bases, leaving 19 bases between the germline ends. Germline V CDR1 and CDR2: MGHRA, YSYEKL. The CDR3 is made up of 15 amino acids. Written as DNA, the CDR3 is TGCGCCACCCGCCTGAGAGTGATAAGCTCCTACGAGCAGTACTTC. Amino acids: CATRLRVISSYEQYF.

The sample holds a few counts of this clonotype. V and J are TRBV5-1 and TRBJ1-4, with D perhaps matching TRBD1 (5 bases). CDR1 SGHRS and CDR2 YFSETQ come from the germline V gene. CDR3 length equals 16 residues. The germline V and J ends were trimmed by 0 bases and 2 bases, with 11 bases remaining between them. Here the CDR3 DNA reads TGCGCCAGCAGCTTGGATCCGCGGGGGACTAATGAAAAACTGTTTTTT. This encodes CASSLDPRGTNEKLFF.